This paragraph reports one T cell receptor beta chain. Its antigen is still unknown. The data originate from a study of T cell repertoires and HLA-DP antigens. Profiled with immunoSEQ multiplex PCR; TCRdb holds only in-frame clones, not every one. The sample lists about 110,000 clones, approximately 92% occurring once. With 5 bases removed from V and 4 bases from J, the gap between germline ends came to 14 bases. The V gene's germline CDR1 is SEHNR and CDR2 FQNEAQ (reference sequence). The CDR3 spans 14 residues. This sequence originates from a woman in her late teens or twenties in good health and CMV-seronegative. Sequenced input: CD4+ T cells from PBMCs. The V and J genes are TRBV7-9 and TRBJ1-1, with D possibly matching TRBD1 (6 bases). This chain's CDR3 is CASSQGTRGTEAFF. Written as DNA, the CDR3 is TGTGCCAGCAGCCAGGGGACAAGGGGCACTGAAGCTTTCTTT.